This TCR beta chain was sequenced in a study of blood T cells in healthy people across ages (dated by TCRdb to 2014 to 2015). About the investigation overall: Template switching captured roughly one uniquely barcoded TCR beta cDNA molecule per two T cells in model experiments. Age-related changes in TCR beta repertoire diversity were measured in the study by deep sequencing normalized with unique cDNA molecular identifiers. Four age groups were formed from the donors: young (average approximately 15 years), middle-aged (more than 35), aged (approximately 60) and long-lived (approximately 78). Donors of different ages were randomly distributed across sequencing lanes to avoid experimental bias. For two donors (one aged 18 to 29 and one aged 80 or older), the study analyzed two additional independent replicas of 1 million unique cDNA reads from the same blood draw.

About this clonotype: Its cognate antigen has yet to be identified. Germline is not matched at one junction end, which may reflect a read error.

In the germline V gene, CDR1 corresponds to ENHRY and CDR2 to SYGVKD. Including cysteine and phenylalanine, the CDR3 has 14 amino acids. Only the CDR3 part of the read is kept: 42 bases, read in frame from the first base. Library method: 5' RACE. A second PCR of roughly 6 to 11 cycles was run with a J-beta primer mix and a sample-barcoded 5' primer. A unique molecular identifier was introduced onto each TCR beta cDNA molecule by a template-switch 5' adaptor carrying 12 random nucleotides. Each sample yielded at least 2.5 million CDR3-containing paired-end reads. The Mint cDNA synthesis kit, primed by a TRBC-specific oligonucleotide, was used to synthesize first-strand cDNA from all RNA. After uracil-DNA glycosylase treatment, a first 18-cycle PCR used universal primers M1SS and BC2_uni_R on all cDNA. The authors' pipeline ran thus. For normalization, 1 million high-quality reads, each with a distinct molecular identifier, were randomly selected from each sample. Reads sharing molecular identifiers were discarded rather than binned into consensus sequences. MiTCR, run with a Q25 quality threshold and the strictest error-elimination algorithm, handled CDR3 identification, clonotype clustering and error correction. A nonparametric unseen species model with Euler transformation was used to estimate lower-bound total TCR beta diversity. The raw public data were reprocessed by TCRdb itself: fastp quality trimming at Q25, MiXCR clonotype calling, in-frame beta chains only. CDR3 protein sequences are deduplicated, and each keeps its most common genes and DNA. TCRdb's processing, not the authors', yielded these V and J calls. The table for this sample lists fewer than 2 million distinct CDR3 sequences; about two fifths of them were counted only once. The top ten clones comprise approximately 22% of the sample.

What the research found in general, with its limitations: Compared with the aged group, the long-lived group had more naive CD4+ T cells, fewer expanded clones and increased TCR diversity, suggesting age selection. Observed TCR beta diversity per million T cells fell roughly linearly with age, and a significant reduction was already apparent by age around 39. A strong correlation was found between observed TCR beta diversity and the percentage of naive T cells measured by flow cytometry. Conclusive comparison of naive and antigen-experienced compartments was prevented by the profiling of bulk unsorted PBMCs. Because donor CMV infection status was unknown, age-related changes in expanded clonotypes were potentially confounded. Estimates of total diversity from one million sequenced T cells were regarded as lower bounds and underestimates.

The donors were around 39 Caucasian individuals from Russia, aged roughly 6 to 100 years, who were systemically healthy. Each donor gave 8 to 10 milliliters of peripheral blood, drawn into EDTA-treated Vacutainer tubes. Ficoll-Paque density-gradient centrifugation was used to isolate PBMCs, with at least 6 million per sample. Trizol reagent was used to extract total RNA from PBMCs, with at least 5 micrograms per sample. For every donor, flow cytometry on a PBMC aliquot measured the percentage of naive CD45RAhigh/CD27high T cells. This clonotype was obtained from a human donor in good health. The sequence is built from TRBV10-3 and TRBJ2-3; there is no confident call for the D gene. The sample was blood. The CDR3 corresponds to CAVSESSRTDTQYF. The DNA is TGTGCCGTCAGTGAGTCGAGTAGGACAGATACGCAGTATTTT.